What follows describes a single T cell receptor (beta chain). Its antigen is still unknown. Base-call qualities are not available, and no considerably larger clone is one nucleotide away. This entry belongs to a study of siplizumab effects on memory and regulatory T cells (dated by TCRdb to the late 2010s). In terms of the full investigation: Paired mixed lymphocyte reactions were run with siplizumab at approximately 0.91 ug/mL and without drug, across roughly 8 responder-stimulator pairs. The effect of the anti-CD2 antibody siplizumab on alloreactive T-cell subsets was examined in allogeneic mixed lymphocyte reactions constructed from human PBMCs. The full study reports these points: Among mappable alloreactive CD4+ clones, an average Treg-derived fraction of less than 70% was observed with siplizumab, compared with roughly 28% in control reactions. The cumulative frequency of alloreactive sequences traceable to unstimulated CD4+ memory T cells was significantly reduced by siplizumab. The suppressive function of proliferating Tregs from siplizumab cultures was not functionally confirmed. Roughly 80-96% of proliferating CD4+ or CD8+ clones could not be assigned a naive or memory phenotype. Because sequences below about 10^-5 frequency were poorly captured, only a minor fraction of alloreactive clones could be mapped to unstimulated subsets. Greater diversity appeared to be present in unstimulated naive T cells than in memory T cells, and a substantial contribution to the alloresponse seemed to be made by naive cells.

Cells from the mixed lymphocyte reactions were cocultured for less than seven days at 37 degrees C. Responder PBMCs were labelled with CFSE, stimulator PBMCs were labelled with Violet Dye, and the two were mixed at a 1:1 ratio. Sorted unstimulated T cells, along with proliferating T cells recovered from mixed lymphocyte reactions, underwent TCRbeta CDR3 sequencing. Fresh whole blood from 9 to 11 HLA-typed healthy donors was used to isolate PBMCs. After the mixed lymphocyte reaction, proliferating CFSE-low responder T cells were FACS-sorted for TCR sequencing. V loses 4 bases, J loses 9 bases, and the germline ends lie 13 bases apart. The CDR3 has 14 amino acids, counting the end cysteine and phenylalanine. Here the CDR3 DNA is all that survives: 42 bases in frame from base 1. Taken from the germline V gene, the CDR1 and CDR2 loops are MNHNS and SASEGT. Libraries were constructed by the immunoSEQ multiplex PCR assay. The deep sequencing platform assayed 80,000 to 100,000 TCR templates per sample. Genomic DNA extracted from sorted T cells was used for TCRbeta CDR3 sequencing. In the authors' own workflow: The R programming language was used for the clonal analysis of the TCRbeta CDR3 data. Unstimulated samples were compared with post-reaction CFSE-low samples to define alloreactive CD4+ and CD8+ clones. By matching sequences to the repertoires of sorted unstimulated Treg and non-Treg cells, each alloreactive CD4+ clone was assigned a regulatory or non-regulatory origin. TCRdb holds this immuneACCESS table with in-frame rearrangements only. Some clones are missing; in checked studies, unresolved V genes explain under half, and the rest has no known cause. The D gene and trimming were derived from the DNA, and the V and J assignments and clone size from that table. The sample profile shows 15,000 to 20,000 clones; more than 35% of them were found once. Of the sample, over 4% is held by the ten largest clones.

The chain links TRBV6-1 with TRBJ1-6; the D segment could be TRBD1, given 5 matching bases. This sequence originates from a human donor in good health; the cells came from an allogeneic mixed lymphocyte reaction. Sample: CFSE-low (dividing) CD4+ T cells sorted from an allogeneic mixed lymphocyte reaction. The sequence in DNA is TGTGCCAGCAGTGTGGGCCTACAGGTTTCACCCCTCCACTTT. Its amino acids are CASSVGLQVSPLHF.